This T cell receptor (beta chain) was captured by sequencing in a study of T cell responses to AZD1222 COVID-19 vaccine. Study in general: Recipients boosted at about 4 weeks or about 12 weeks are pooled.

Repertoires were generated with immunoSEQ multiplex PCR, while TCRdb's copy carries only in-frame clones and drops some. Of about 120,000 clones listed, over 85% were seen once; the top ten hold more than 7.5%. This CDR3 region has 14 residues. V was cut by 5 bases and J by 0 bases, with 11 bases left in between. Germline CDR1 GTSNPN, CDR2 SVGIG (reference sequence). The source is an adult in good health. This material consisted of peripheral blood, taken on day 0 of AZD1222 vaccination. This chain uses TRBV30 with TRBJ1-3; D might be TRBD1 (5 bases). The chain's CDR3 is CAWQWDLSGNTIYF. CDR3 in DNA: TGTGCCTGGCAATGGGACCTCTCTGGAAACACCATATATTTT.